Below are 4 T cell receptor beta chains sequenced from a single sample in a study of blood T cell repertoires in COVID-19. Profiling relied on immunoSEQ multiplex PCR, and the TCRdb table lists in-frame clones only, not all of them. The sample carries 95,000 to 150,000 clones, around 83% recorded once. Sequencing input: peripheral blood. Receptors originate from a man aged 55-75 years with acute or convalescent COVID-19.

Only a few counts were recorded for this clone. This rearrangement joins TRBV28 to TRBJ2-6; TRBD1 matches 8 bases. The germline V gene has CDR1 MDHEN and CDR2 SYDVKM. The V gene end was trimmed by 6 bases and the J gene end by 6 bases; junction bases not matched to a gene: 4. This CDR3 spans 14 amino acids. CDR3 region: CASSPTGEANVLTF. DNA for the CDR3: TGTGCCAGCAGCCCGACAGGGGAGGCCAACGTCCTGACTTTC.

The rearrangement links TRBV12-3 or TRBV12-4 to TRBJ1-1; the match to TRBD1 covers 9 bases. After removal of 3 bases from V and 8 bases from J, the junction contained 1 base not matched to a gene. The CDR3 has 12 residues. In DNA, the CDR3 is TGTGCCAGCAGTTTCGGACAGGGGGAAGCTTTCTTT. Amino acid sequence: CASSFGQGEAFF.

As regards this clone: Its ends do not fully match the called genes, so a read error is possible. The chain employs TRBV7-7 and TRBJ2-1; D might be TRBD2 (6 bases). CDR1 SSHAT and CDR2 FNYEAQ come from the germline V gene (reference sequence). The CDR3 has 16 residues. The CDR3 spells CASSSRWTTDYNEQFF. Here the CDR3 DNA reads TGTGCTAGCAGCTCTCGGTGGACTACCGACTACAATGAGCAGTTCTTC.

This CDR3 is CASSRGGPNLGPYNEQFF. The CDR3 bases are TGTGCCAGCAGCCGAGGTGGCCCTAATTTGGGGCCCTACAATGAGCAGTTCTTC. The chain couples TRBV5-6 to TRBJ2-1; tentative D call: TRBD1 (5 bases). The CDR3 runs 18 residues. V lost 4 bases, J lost 2 bases, and 22 bases lay in between. Germline V gene lookup returns CDR1 SGHDT and CDR2 YYEEEE.